This entry describes one T cell receptor beta chain. Its antigen is as yet unknown. This sample was included in a study of identifying expanded T cells in peripheral blood. Sequenced by immunoSEQ multiplex PCR; TCRdb stores in-frame clones only, minus some. The sample records around 130,000 clones, around nine tenths being singletons. During the collection period, no donor immune events like infections were recorded. Study conclusions and caveats: Over about two and four weeks, about 15 and 19 clones changed, versus roughly 1.2 between replicates.

Germline CDR1 reads SGHRS; CDR2 reads YFSETQ. The CDR3 length is 13 residues. V gave up 0 bases and J gave up 8 bases; unmatched junction bases: 4. The sequencing input was blood. This sequence was found in a person aged 18 to 70 in good health. The chain links TRBV5-1 to TRBJ1-2; TRBD1 agrees at 7 bases. The CDR3 coding sequence is TGCGCCAGCAGCTTGGAAACAGGGGAAGGCTACACCTTC. Its translation is CASSLETGEGYTF.